This T cell receptor (beta chain) derives from a study of human T cells and chemical hapten exposure. Total RNA was extracted from unfractionated whole blood. Germline CDR1 reads LGHDT; CDR2 reads YNNKEL (reference sequence). The V end lost 1 base, the J end lost 5 bases, and 5 bases lay between the germline ends. This CDR3 is built from 12 residues. TCRdb reprocessed the 5' RACE reads via MiXCR and lists one record per CDR3 protein. The table has tens of thousands of distinct CDR3 sequences, approximately 15% seen once. This clonotype has more than one count but fewer than ten. The TCR comes from a female donor in good health. The chain has TRBV3-1 and TRBJ2-5; unclear D gene. In DNA form, the CDR3 reads TGTGCCAGCAGCCAAGTGCAGGAGACCCAGTACTTC. This encodes CASSQVQETQYF.